These 30 T cell receptor beta chains originate from one sample sequenced in a study of blood T cells in healthy people across ages. With a J-beta primer mix and a sample-barcoded 5' primer, a second PCR ran roughly 7 to 11 cycles. TCRdb called the 5' RACE reads again in MiXCR, with one record for every CDR3 protein. The sample contains around 800,000 distinct CDR3 sequences, roughly 44% of which appear only once. The sample consisted of blood. Receptor source: a man in his sixties in good health.

The chain recombines TRBV28 with TRBJ1-1; 7 bases map to TRBD1. Germline trimming cut 4 bases from V and 6 bases from J; bases unmatched to any gene: 11. The germline V gene has CDR1 MDHEN and CDR2 SYDVKM. The CDR3 extends over 15 amino acids. The CDR3 DNA is TGTGCCAGCAGTTACCAGGGGGATGACATATCTGAAGCTTTCTTT. Protein sequence: CASSYQGDDISEAFF.

The chain couples TRBV20-1 to TRBJ1-2; D might be TRBD1 (6 bases). The germline gives CDR1 DFQATT, CDR2 SNEGSKA (reference sequence). The V end was cut by 0 bases, the J end by 6 bases, with 11 bases between. CDR3 length: 13 residues. The CDR3, as DNA: TGCAGTGCTAGAGAGAGGGGGAAGCATGGCTACACCTTC. Its translation: CSARERGKHGYTF.

V usage is TRBV7-3 and J usage is TRBJ2-1; TRBD2 might be the D (6 bases). Germline CDR1 is SGHTA and CDR2 is FQGTGA. This CDR3 spans 15 amino acids. Trimming shortened V by 5 bases and J by 2 bases, and 13 bases separated the two germline ends. The chain's CDR3 is CASSPAGPTYNEQFF. The CDR3 DNA sequence: TGTGCCAGCAGCCCAGCGGGTCCCACCTACAATGAGCAGTTCTTC.

In this sample, this clonotype turned up many times. This chain uses TRBV7-9 with TRBJ2-5, with D unclear. V lost 6 bases, J lost 1 base, and 9 bases lay in between. The V gene's germline CDR1 is SEHNR and CDR2 FQNEAQ (reference sequence). This CDR3 is 13 amino acids long. The CDR3 nucleotides are TGTGCCAGCAGAAGTACCCGCCAAGAGACCCAGTACTTC. Amino acid sequence: CASRSTRQETQYF.

Many counts were recorded for this clonotype. The chain combines TRBV12-3 or TRBV12-4 with TRBJ2-7; 7 positions agree with TRBD1. This CDR3 is built from 13 residues. The V and J ends lost 7 bases and 3 bases, in that order; junction bases with no gene match: 6. The DNA for the CDR3 is TGTGCCAGCATTCGACAGGGCGGCTACGAGCAGTACTTC. Its translation is CASIRQGGYEQYF.

This clonotype has more than one count but fewer than ten. The CDR3 reads CASCPNRQGCYEQYF. The CDR3 DNA is TGCGCCAGCTGCCCTAACAGACAGGGATGCTACGAGCAGTACTTC. The V call is TRBV5-1, the J call TRBJ2-7; 7 nucleotides agree with TRBD1. Germline-derived CDR1 and CDR2 are SGHRS and YFSETQ. The trim removed 7 bases at V and 3 bases at J, leaving 13 bases unmatched. CDR3 length equals 15 residues. The whole variable domain, filled in from reference TRBV5-1 and TRBJ2-7, reads KAGVTQTPRYLIKTRGQQVTLSCSPISGHRSVSWYQQTPGQGLQFLFEYFSETQRNKGNFPGRFSGRQFSNSRSEMNVSTLELGDSALYLCASCPNRQGCYEQYFGPGTRLTVT.

On this clonotype itself: The junction departs from the called germline gene at one end, perhaps through a read error. This chain joins TRBV7-9 and TRBJ1-4, with unresolved D. The CDR3 contains 15 residues. CDR1 SEHNR and CDR2 FQNEAQ come from the germline V gene (reference sequence). This CDR3 is CVSSLREGLNEKLFF. In DNA form, the CDR3 reads TGTGTCAGCAGCTTAAGGGAAGGGCTCAATGAAAAACTGTTTTTT.

This clonotype was counted a few times. The CDR3 sequence: CASSDPGRNTEAFF. The CDR3 DNA follows: TGTGCCAGCAGTGATCCCGGACGGAACACTGAAGCTTTCTTT. The chain carries TRBV25-1 and TRBJ1-1; D remains ambiguous. From germline, CDR1 is MGHDK and CDR2 SYGVNS. The CDR3 consists of 14 residues. Between the trimmed V and J ends, which lost 3 bases and 1 base, there was a span of 9 bases. The full variable domain, with the rest looked up from reference TRBV25-1 and TRBJ1-1, is EADIYQTPRYLVIGTGKKITLECSQTMGHDKMYWYQQDPGMELHLIHYSYGVNSTEKGDLSSESTVSRIRTEHFPLTLESARPSHTSQYLCASSDPGRNTEAFFGQGTRLTVV.

A note on this clonotype: A much larger clone differs by one base, so this may be a read error. CDR3: CASSLVGYLGETRYF. For the CDR3, the DNA is TGTGCCAGCAGTTTAGTGGGCTACCTGGGAGAGACCCGGTACTTC. The genes are TRBV12-3 or TRBV12-4 and TRBJ2-5, with a tentative D call TRBD2 (5 bases). The CDR3 is 15 residues long.

In its sample, this clonotype was seen a few times. The gene calls are TRBV30 and TRBJ2-7, with D perhaps TRBD1 (6 bases). The CDR3 runs 12 residues. In germline, CDR1 is GTSNPN, CDR2 SVGIG (reference sequence). The CDR3 here is CAFRDTTYEQYF. The DNA for the CDR3 is TGTGCTTTCCGGGACACAACTTACGAGCAGTACTTC.

This clonotype showed up just a few times. The V gene is TRBV12-3 or TRBV12-4, the J gene TRBJ2-3, with D possibly TRBD1 on 6 matching bases. Trimming removed 3 bases at V and 6 bases at J, with 10 bases between. The CDR3 is 13 amino acids. CDR3 sequence: CASSLSTGDTQYF. The CDR3 region has the DNA TGTGCCAGCAGTTTGAGTACAGGGGATACGCAGTATTTT.

Regarding this clonotype: One junction end does not reproduce the germline sequence, and a read error may be involved. This rearrangement joins TRBV5-5 to TRBJ1-2; D is unresolved. From germline, CDR1 is SGHKS and CDR2 YYEKEE (reference sequence). The CDR3 is made up of 15 amino acids. The CDR3 DNA is TGTGCCAGCAGGTTGGACTTAGGGCCCAACTATGGCTACACCTTC. Protein product: CASRLDLGPNYGYTF.

The chain is built from TRBV7-9 and TRBJ2-2; TRBD1 or TRBD2 may be the D gene (5 bases each). The CDR3 spans 17 residues. V was clipped by 7 bases and J by 2 bases, with 20 bases between them. Germline V lookup: CDR1 SEHNR, CDR2 FQNEAQ (reference sequence). The CDR3, as DNA: TGTGCCAGCATCTGGAAATCGGGACCGACCAACACCGGGGAGCTGTTTTTT. Translated, it gives CASIWKSGPTNTGELFF.

The chain carries TRBV5-1 and TRBJ2-5, with D tentatively TRBD1 (6 bases). V dropped 1 base and J dropped 3 bases, with 16 bases sitting between them. The CDR3 loop spans 16 amino acids. The V gene's germline CDR1 is SGHRS and CDR2 YFSETQ. CDR3 nucleotides: TGCGCCAGCAGCTTGAGCTACAGGGAATGGGAAGAGACCCAGTACTTC. Residues: CASSLSYREWEETQYF.

The table lists this clonotype with many counts. One end of the junction fails to match germline, which may point to a read error. This chain connects TRBV7-2 to TRBJ2-1; D is undetermined. CDR3 length: 11 amino acids. Germline values: CDR1 SGHTA, CDR2 FQGNSA. The CDR3 coding sequence is TGTGCCAGCAGCTCCCACAATGAGCAGTTCTTC. This translates into CASSSHNEQFF.

This clonotype occurred many times. V and J are TRBV5-5 and TRBJ2-1; 7 bases fit TRBD1. Germline CDR1 and CDR2: SGHKS and YYEKEE (reference sequence). The CDR3 loop spans 13 amino acids. Trimming took 4 bases from V and 4 from J; bases not matched to a gene: 2. The CDR3 coding sequence is TGTGCCAGCAGCCGGGACAGATACAATGAGCAGTTCTTC. Translated, it gives CASSRDRYNEQFF.

This clonotype showed up just a few times. The chain employs TRBV20-1 and TRBJ2-1; 9 nucleotides match TRBD2. Germline CDR1 is DFQATT and CDR2 is SNEGSKA (reference sequence). CDR3 length: 17 amino acids. The J segment lost 1 base and the V segment lost 0 bases, leaving 7 bases of the junction unmatched. This CDR3 is CSARDSSGGLSYNEQFF. The CDR3 nucleotides read TGCAGTGCTAGAGATAGTAGCGGGGGCCTATCCTACAATGAGCAGTTCTTC.

This clonotype was seen only a few times. The chain links TRBV7-8 to TRBJ2-7, with D perhaps given as TRBD1 or TRBD2 (5 bases each). This CDR3 is built from 15 residues. Germline lookup yields CDR1 SGHVS and CDR2 FQNEAQ. The ends were cut back, 4 bases at V and 5 bases at J, with 18 bases in the middle. CDR3 sequence: CASSSPRHGTDEQYF. Here the CDR3 DNA reads TGTGCCAGCAGCTCCCCAAGACATGGGACGGACGAGCAGTACTTC. The whole variable domain, remainder taken from reference TRBV7-8 and TRBJ2-7, is GAGVSQSPRYKVAKRGQDVALRCDPISGHVSLFWYQQALGQGPEFLTYFQNEAQLDKSGLPSDRFFAERPEGSVSTLKIQRTQQEDSAVYLCASSSPRHGTDEQYFGPGTRLTVT.

Only one count was recorded for this clonotype. A junction boundary mismatches the germline segment, possibly from a read error. This chain joins TRBV6-1 and TRBJ2-5; 8 nucleotides match TRBD2. From germline, CDR1 is MNHNS and CDR2 SASEGT. The CDR3 has 15 amino acids. This CDR3 is CASARGGATQETQCF. CDR3 nucleotide sequence: TGTGCCAGCGCCCGGGGGGGCGCAACCCAAGAGACCCAGTGCTTC.

The V call is TRBV19, the J call TRBJ1-5; no clear D. The V gene's germline CDR1 is LNHDA and CDR2 SQIVND (reference sequence). The CDR3 length is 15 residues. V was clipped by 9 bases and J by 0 bases, with 15 bases between them. This CDR3 is CASRRRDSSNQPQHF. The CDR3 DNA reads TGTGCCAGCCGCCGAAGGGATTCTAGCAATCAGCCCCAGCATTTT.

There are a few counts of this clonotype. J is TRBJ2-1 and V is TRBV7-2, with a weak D call TRBD1 (6 bases). V lost 3 bases and J 2 bases, leaving 8 bases between the germline ends. Germline loops: CDR1 SGHTA, CDR2 FQGNSA. The CDR3 has 14 residues. Here the CDR3 reads CASSLGAAYNEQFF. The CDR3 coding sequence is TGTGCCAGCAGCTTGGGGGCAGCCTACAATGAGCAGTTCTTC.

Comment on this clonotype: A much larger clone lies one base from this, so it may be a read error. The rearrangement uses TRBV10-3 and TRBJ2-1; TRBD2 aligns across 7 bases. The J call is in doubt because the DNA end fits TRBJ2-7 better. The CDR3 spans 14 residues. In germline, CDR1 is ENHRY, CDR2 SYGVKD. CDR3 sequence (DNA): TGTGCCAGTACTAGCGACAGCTCCTACAATGAGCAGTACTTC. It codes for CASTSDSSYNEQYF.

This clonotype was recorded a few times. The J gene is TRBJ2-1, the V gene TRBV4-3; TRBD2 matches at 9 bases. The CDR3 sequence is 16 residues long. Germline V CDR1 and CDR2: LGHNA, YSLEER. V lost 3 bases to trimming and J lost 0 bases; unmatched junction nucleotides: 3. The CDR3 spells CASSQGAGGSYNEQFF. Here the CDR3 DNA reads TGCGCCAGCAGCCAGGGAGCGGGGGGCTCCTACAATGAGCAGTTCTTC.

Concerning this clonotype itself: The germline gene is not matched at one end of the junction; a read error may be the cause. This sequence joins TRBV14 and TRBJ2-1; D call uncertain. This CDR3 region has 13 residues. In germline, CDR1 is SGHDN, CDR2 FVKESK. CDR3 protein: CTSSPYSAMEQFF. Written as DNA, the CDR3 is TGTACCAGCAGCCCCTACTCCGCAATGGAGCAGTTCTTC.

The gene calls are TRBV5-1 and TRBJ2-3; 7 nucleotides line up with TRBD1. Trimming took 2 bases from V and 2 from J; bases not matched to a gene: 2. There are 14 residues in the CDR3. Per the germline V gene, CDR1 is SGHRS and CDR2 is YFSETQ. The CDR3 protein is CASSFTGDTDTQYF. Here the CDR3 DNA reads TGCGCCAGCAGCTTTACAGGGGACACAGATACGCAGTATTTT.

This clonotype appeared a few times. The chain couples TRBV7-2 to TRBJ1-2; D may be TRBD1 (5 bases). Germline V gene sequence: CDR1 SGHTA, CDR2 FQGNSA. The V gene lost 3 bases and the J gene lost 0 bases, with 14 bases spanning the gap. This CDR3 has 16 amino acids. CDR3 sequence (DNA): TGTGCCAGCAGCTTGGCCGGGACGCCAGCTAACTATGGCTACACCTTC. As protein: CASSLAGTPANYGYTF.

This clonotype was picked up a small number of times. This chain connects TRBV9 to TRBJ1-2, with TRBD1 identical over 10 bases. The CDR3 consists of 13 residues. Trimming took 7 bases from V and 3 from J; bases not matched to a gene: 3. The germline gives CDR1 SGDLS, CDR2 YYNGEE. The CDR3 is CASGDRGDYGYTF. The CDR3 DNA reads as TGTGCCAGCGGGGACAGGGGCGACTATGGCTACACCTTC.

This chain connects TRBV6-1 to TRBJ1-5, with unresolved D. The CDR3 runs to 14 residues. The germline V and J ends were trimmed by 6 bases and 0 bases, with 9 bases remaining between them. Germline loops: CDR1 MNHNS, CDR2 SASEGT. CDR3 nucleotides: TGTGCCAGCAGCCGCAGTTATAGCAATCAGCCCCAGCATTTT. Translating it yields CASSRSYSNQPQHF.

The gene calls are TRBV2 and TRBJ2-5; 9 positions agree with TRBD2. This CDR3 has 15 amino acids. The V gene's germline CDR1 is SNHLY and CDR2 FYNNEI. The J segment lost 3 bases and the V segment lost 6 bases, leaving 8 bases of the junction unmatched. The CDR3 reads CASSPIGLAKETQYF. For the CDR3, the DNA is TGTGCCAGCAGCCCGATTGGACTAGCGAAAGAGACCCAGTACTTC.

This chain connects TRBV20-1 to TRBJ1-2; 7 bases are a match to TRBD1. The ends lost 2 bases at V and 4 bases at J; junction bases unmatched: 7. The CDR3 has 14 residues. The germline gives CDR1 DFQATT, CDR2 SNEGSKA (reference sequence). CDR3 nucleotide sequence: TGCAGTGCTAGAATTGCAGGGGGGTTCTATGGCTACACCTTC. Its translation: CSARIAGGFYGYTF.